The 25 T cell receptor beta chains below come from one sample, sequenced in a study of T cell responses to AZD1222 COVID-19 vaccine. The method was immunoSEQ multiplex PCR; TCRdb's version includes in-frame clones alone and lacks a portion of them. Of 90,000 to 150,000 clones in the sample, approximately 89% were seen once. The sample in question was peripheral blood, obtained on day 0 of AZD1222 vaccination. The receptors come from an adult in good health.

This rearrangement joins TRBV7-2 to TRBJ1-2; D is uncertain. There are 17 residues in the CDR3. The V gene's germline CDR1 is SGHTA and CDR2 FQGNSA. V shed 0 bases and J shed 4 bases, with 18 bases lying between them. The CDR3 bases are TGTGCCAGCAGCTTAGCTGTGGCAGCCGGTTCCCCCTATGGCTACACCTTC. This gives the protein CASSLAVAAGSPYGYTF.

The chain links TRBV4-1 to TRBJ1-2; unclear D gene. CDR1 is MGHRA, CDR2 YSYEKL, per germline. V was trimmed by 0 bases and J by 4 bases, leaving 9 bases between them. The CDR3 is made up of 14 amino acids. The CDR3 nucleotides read TGCGCCAGCAGCCAAGATAGGGAAAGCTATGGCTACACCTTC. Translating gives CASSQDRESYGYTF.

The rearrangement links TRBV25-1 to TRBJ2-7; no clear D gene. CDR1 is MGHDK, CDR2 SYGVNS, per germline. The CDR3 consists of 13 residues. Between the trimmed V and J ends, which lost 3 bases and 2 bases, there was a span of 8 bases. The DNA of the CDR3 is TGTGCCAGCAGTGATAGGGATACCTACGAGCAGTACTTC. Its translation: CASSDRDTYEQYF.

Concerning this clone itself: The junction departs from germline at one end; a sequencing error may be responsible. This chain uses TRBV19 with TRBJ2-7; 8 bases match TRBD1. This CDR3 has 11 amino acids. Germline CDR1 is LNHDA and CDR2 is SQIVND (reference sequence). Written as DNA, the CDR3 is TGTGCCAGTAGGCTCGACAGGGGCTTTTTTTTC. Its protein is CASRLDRGFFF.

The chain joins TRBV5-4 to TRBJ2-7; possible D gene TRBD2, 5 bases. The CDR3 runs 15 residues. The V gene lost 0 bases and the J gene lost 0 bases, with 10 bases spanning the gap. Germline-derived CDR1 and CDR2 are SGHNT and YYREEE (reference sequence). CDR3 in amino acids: CASSLELASSYEQYF. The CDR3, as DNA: TGTGCCAGCAGCTTGGAGCTAGCCAGCTCCTACGAGCAGTACTTC.

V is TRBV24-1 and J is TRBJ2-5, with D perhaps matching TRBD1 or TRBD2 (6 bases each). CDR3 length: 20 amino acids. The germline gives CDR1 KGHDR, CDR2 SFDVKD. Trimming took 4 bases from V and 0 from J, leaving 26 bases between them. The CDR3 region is CATSDNRATSLLEYQETQYF. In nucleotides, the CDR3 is TGTGCCACCAGTGACAACAGGGCAACTAGCCTCCTTGAGTACCAAGAGACCCAGTACTTC.

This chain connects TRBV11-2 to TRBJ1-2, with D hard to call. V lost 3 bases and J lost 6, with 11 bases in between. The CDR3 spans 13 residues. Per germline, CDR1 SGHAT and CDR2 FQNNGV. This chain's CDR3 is CASSFRRQDGYTF. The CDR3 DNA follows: TGTGCCAGCAGCTTCAGGAGGCAGGATGGCTACACCTTC.

Written as DNA, the CDR3 is TGTGCCAGCAGTTTGGGCAGGGTCAGAATTGGCAATCAGCCCCAGCATTTT. Its protein product is CASSLGRVRIGNQPQHF. The chain employs TRBV28 and TRBJ1-5, with a tentative D call TRBD1 (5 bases). V was shortened by 3 bases and J by 2 bases, with 17 bases between the two germline ends. Per the germline V gene, CDR1 is MDHEN and CDR2 is SYDVKM. The CDR3 loop spans 17 amino acids. The full variable domain, in which reference TRBV28 and TRBJ1-5 provide the parts outside the CDR3, is DVKVTQSSRYLVKRTGEKVFLECVQDMDHENMFWYRQDPGLGLRLIYFSYDVKMKEKGDIPEGYSVSREKKERFSLILESASTNQTSMYLCASSLGRVRIGNQPQHFGDGTRLSIL.

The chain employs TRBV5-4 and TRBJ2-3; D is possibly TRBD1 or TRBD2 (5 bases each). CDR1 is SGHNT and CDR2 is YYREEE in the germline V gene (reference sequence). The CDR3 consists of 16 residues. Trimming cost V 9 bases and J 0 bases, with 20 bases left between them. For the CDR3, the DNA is TGTGCCAACTCCCCGGGGCTAGCCTCTAGCACAGATACGCAGTATTTT. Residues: CANSPGLASSTDTQYF.

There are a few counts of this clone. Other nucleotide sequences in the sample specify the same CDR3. CDR3 DNA sequence: TGTGCCTGGAGTTTGAGCACAGATACGCAGTATTTT. It is translated as CAWSLSTDTQYF. This chain uses TRBV30 with TRBJ2-3; D is ambiguous. V lost 2 bases and J 0 bases, leaving 3 bases between the germline ends. The CDR3 consists of 12 residues. CDR1 and CDR2 (germline): GTSNPN, SVGIG (reference sequence). Using reference TRBV30 and TRBJ2-3 for the parts outside the CDR3, the full variable domain is SQTIHQWPATLVQPVGSPLSLECTVEGTSNPNLYWYRQAAGRGLQLLFYSVGIGQISSEVPQNLSASRPQDRQFILSSKKLLLSDSGFYLCAWSLSTDTQYFGPGTRLTVL.

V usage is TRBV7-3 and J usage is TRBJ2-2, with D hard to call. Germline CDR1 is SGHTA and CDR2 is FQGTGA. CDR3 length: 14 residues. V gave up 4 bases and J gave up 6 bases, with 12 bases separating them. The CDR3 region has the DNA TGTGCCAGCAGCTCACCACGACGGTCCGGGGAGCTGTTTTTT. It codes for CASSSPRRSGELFF.

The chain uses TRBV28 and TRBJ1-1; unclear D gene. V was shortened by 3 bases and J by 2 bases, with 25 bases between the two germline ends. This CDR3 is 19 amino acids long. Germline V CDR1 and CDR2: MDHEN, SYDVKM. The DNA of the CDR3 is TGTGCCAGCAGTTTCATGGGCAGTTGGACGGACCATATAAACACTGAAGCTTTCTTT. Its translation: CASSFMGSWTDHINTEAFF.

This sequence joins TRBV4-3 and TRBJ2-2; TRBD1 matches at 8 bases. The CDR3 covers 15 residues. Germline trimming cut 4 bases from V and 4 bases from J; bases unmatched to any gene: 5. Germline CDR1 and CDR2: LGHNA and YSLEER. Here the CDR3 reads CASSPRGTGTGELFF. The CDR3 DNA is TGCGCCAGCAGCCCCCGGGGGACAGGCACCGGGGAGCTGTTTTTT.

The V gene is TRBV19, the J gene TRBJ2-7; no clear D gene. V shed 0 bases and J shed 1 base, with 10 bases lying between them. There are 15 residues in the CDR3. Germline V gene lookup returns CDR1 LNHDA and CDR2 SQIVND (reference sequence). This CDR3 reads CASSIDPGSSYEQYF. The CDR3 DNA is TGTGCCAGTAGTATAGACCCCGGGTCTTCCTACGAGCAGTACTTC.

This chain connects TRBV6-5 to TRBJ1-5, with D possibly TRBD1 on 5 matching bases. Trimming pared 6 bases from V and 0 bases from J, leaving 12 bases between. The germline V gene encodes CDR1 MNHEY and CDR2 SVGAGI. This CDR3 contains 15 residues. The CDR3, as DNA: TGTGCCAGCAGGGACATTGGACTTAGCAATCAGCCCCAGCATTTT. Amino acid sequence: CASRDIGLSNQPQHF.

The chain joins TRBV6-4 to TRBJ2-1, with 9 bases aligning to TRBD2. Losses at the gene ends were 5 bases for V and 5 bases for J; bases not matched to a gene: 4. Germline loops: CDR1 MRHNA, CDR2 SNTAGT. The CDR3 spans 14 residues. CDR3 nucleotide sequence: TGTGCCAGCAGTCAAGCGGGGGGACACAATGAGCAGTTCTTC. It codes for CASSQAGGHNEQFF.

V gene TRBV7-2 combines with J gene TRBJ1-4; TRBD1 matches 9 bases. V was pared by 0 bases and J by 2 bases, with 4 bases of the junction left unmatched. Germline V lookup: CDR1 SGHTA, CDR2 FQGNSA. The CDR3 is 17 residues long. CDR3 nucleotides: TGTGCCAGCAGCTTAGCGCCACAGGGGGCGACTAATGAAAAACTGTTTTTT. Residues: CASSLAPQGATNEKLFF.

Here the CDR3 reads CASSFSRIEKLFF. CDR3 coding DNA: TGTGCCAGCAGCTTTTCAAGGATAGAAAAACTGTTTTTT. The gene calls are TRBV7-8 and TRBJ1-4, with D uncertain. V lost 3 bases, J lost 8 bases, and 10 bases lay in between. CDR3 length equals 13 residues. Germline CDR1 reads SGHVS; CDR2 reads FQNEAQ.

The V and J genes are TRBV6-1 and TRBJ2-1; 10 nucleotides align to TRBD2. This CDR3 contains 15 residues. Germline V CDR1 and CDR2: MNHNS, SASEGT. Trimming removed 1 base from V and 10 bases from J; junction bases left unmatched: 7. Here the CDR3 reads CASSEERGGRHEQFF. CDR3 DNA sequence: TGTGCCAGCAGTGAAGAGCGGGGGGGAAGGCACGAGCAGTTCTTC.

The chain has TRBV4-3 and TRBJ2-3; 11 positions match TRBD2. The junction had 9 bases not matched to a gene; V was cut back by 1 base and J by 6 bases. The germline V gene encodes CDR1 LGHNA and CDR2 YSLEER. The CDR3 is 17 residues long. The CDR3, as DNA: TGCGCCAGCAGCCAAGTGCTAGCGGGGGGCCGGGCTGATACGCAGTATTTT. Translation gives CASSQVLAGGRADTQYF.

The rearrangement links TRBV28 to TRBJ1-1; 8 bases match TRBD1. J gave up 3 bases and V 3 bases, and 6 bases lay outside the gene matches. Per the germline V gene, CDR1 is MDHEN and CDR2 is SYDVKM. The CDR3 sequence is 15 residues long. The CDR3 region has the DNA TGTGCCAGCAGTTTTTCGGACAGGGTGTACACTGAAGCTTTCTTT. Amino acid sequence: CASSFSDRVYTEAFF. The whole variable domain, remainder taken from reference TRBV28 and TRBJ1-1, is DVKVTQSSRYLVKRTGEKVFLECVQDMDHENMFWYRQDPGLGLRLIYFSYDVKMKEKGDIPEGYSVSREKKERFSLILESASTNQTSMYLCASSFSDRVYTEAFFGQGTRLTVV.

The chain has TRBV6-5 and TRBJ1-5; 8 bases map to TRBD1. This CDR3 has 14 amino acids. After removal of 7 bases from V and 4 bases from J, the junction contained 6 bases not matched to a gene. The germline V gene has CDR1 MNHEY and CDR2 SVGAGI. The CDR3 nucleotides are TGTGCCAGCACCCCGGGACAGGTAAATCAGCCCCAGCATTTT. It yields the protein CASTPGQVNQPQHF.

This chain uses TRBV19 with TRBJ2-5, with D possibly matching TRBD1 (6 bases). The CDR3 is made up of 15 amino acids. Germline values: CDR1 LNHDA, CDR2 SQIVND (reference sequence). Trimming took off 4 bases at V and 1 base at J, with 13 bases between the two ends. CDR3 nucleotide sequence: TGTGCCAGTAGTAGGGGGACACCCCTCCAAGAGACCCAGTACTTC. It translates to CASSRGTPLQETQYF.

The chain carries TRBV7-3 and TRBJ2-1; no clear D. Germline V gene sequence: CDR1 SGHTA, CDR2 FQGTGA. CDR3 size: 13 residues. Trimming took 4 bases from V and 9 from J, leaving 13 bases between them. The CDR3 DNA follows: TGTGCCAGCAGCTCCACTGTATTGAGTGAGCAGTTCTTC. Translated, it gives CASSSTVLSEQFF.

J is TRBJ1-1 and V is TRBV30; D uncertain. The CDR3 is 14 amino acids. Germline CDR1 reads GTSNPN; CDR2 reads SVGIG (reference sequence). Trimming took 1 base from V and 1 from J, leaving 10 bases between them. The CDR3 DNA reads TGTGCCTGGAGTGGACGGGCCCGGAACACTGAAGCTTTCTTT. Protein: CAWSGRARNTEAFF.